The T cell receptor (beta chain) described here comes from a study of shared clonotypes between healthy human individuals. General study results and limits: All-four-donor shared clonotypes had higher generation probabilities than non-shared clonotypes did.

In germline, CDR1 is SGHAT, CDR2 FQNNGV. The CDR3 runs 16 residues. Trimming took off 1 base at V and 0 bases at J, with 10 bases between the two ends. Some clones are missing from TCRdb's copy, which holds only in-frame ones; the method was immunoSEQ multiplex PCR. This sample has approximately 2.1 million clones; 80% to 95% occur once, and the top ten carry about 0.41%. This clone was detected a few times. Its antigen is as yet unknown. This receptor was taken from a man between 18 and 29 years old in good health. Some clones in this sample may be carry-over from other donors' samples. The rearrangement links TRBV11-2 to TRBJ1-5, with D unresolved. The specimen sequenced was naive CD4+ T cells from PBMCs. This sample's subset: CD45RA+ positively selected. In nucleotides, the CDR3 is TGTGCCAGCAGCTTAGGGATCACCCATAGCAATCAGCCCCAGCATTTT. Translating gives CASSLGITHSNQPQHF. Using reference TRBV11-2 and TRBJ1-5 for the parts outside the CDR3, the full variable domain is EAGVAQSPRYKIIEKRQSVAFWCNPISGHATLYWYQQILGQGPKLLIQFQNNGVVDDSQLPKDRFSAERLKGVDSTLKIQPAKLEDSAVYLCASSLGITHSNQPQHFGDGTRLSIL.